The 26 T cell receptor beta chains presented below share a single source sample, sequenced in a study of cytomegalovirus exposure and HLA in healthy donors. The PCR ran on 60 Vbeta and 13 Jbeta primers. Libraries were prepared by immunoSEQ multiplex PCR; TCRdb keeps only in-frame clonotypes and omits some of them. Found here are 100,000 to 150,000 clones, 77% of them singletons; the top ten hold around 13%. Specimen: PBMCs. The source of these receptors is a woman in her thirties or forties in good health and CMV-seropositive.

The chain recombines TRBV27 with TRBJ1-1, with 9 bases fitting TRBD1. The CDR3 covers 11 residues. CDR1 and CDR2 (germline): MNHEY, SMNVEV (reference sequence). The trim removed 7 bases at V and 11 bases at J, leaving 5 bases unmatched. As DNA, the CDR3 is TGTGCCAGCACCTTGGGGACAGGGGCTTTCTTT. This encodes CASTLGTGAFF.

The chain carries TRBV14 and TRBJ1-2; D is unclear. CDR3 size: 13 residues. Trimming cost V 0 bases and J 2 bases, with 4 bases left between them. CDR1 SGHDN and CDR2 FVKESK come from the germline V gene. CDR3 sequence: CASSQDLNYGYTF. DNA of the CDR3: TGTGCCAGCAGCCAAGACCTGAACTATGGCTACACCTTC.

This chain connects TRBV4-1 to TRBJ2-1; 8 bases agree with TRBD2. CDR3 length: 17 amino acids. J was trimmed by 6 bases and V by 0 bases; bases with no gene match: 10. From germline, CDR1 is MGHRA and CDR2 YSYEKL. The CDR3 bases are TGCGCCAGCAGCCAAGATGGGGCGGGAGGCGCGTTCAATGAGCAGTTCTTC. This sequence encodes CASSQDGAGGAFNEQFF.

The genes are TRBV28 and TRBJ2-5; 14 bases line up with TRBD2. The germline gives CDR1 MDHEN, CDR2 SYDVKM. The trim removed 6 bases at V and 5 bases at J, leaving 8 bases unmatched. The CDR3 has 16 amino acids. Written as DNA, the CDR3 is TGTGCCAGCAGCCCCTGGACTAGCGGGAGGCAGGAGACCCAGTACTTC. It encodes CASSPWTSGRQETQYF.

This chain joins TRBV2 and TRBJ2-1, with 10 nucleotides matching TRBD2. CDR3 length: 15 amino acids. The germline CDR1 and CDR2 sequences are SNHLY and FYNNEI. The V gene end was trimmed by 7 bases and the J gene end by 4 bases; junction bases not matched to a gene: 7. The CDR3 is CASTRSGRSYNEQFF. CDR3 coding DNA: TGTGCCAGCACACGTAGCGGGAGGTCATACAATGAGCAGTTCTTC.

V usage is TRBV28 and J usage is TRBJ2-7; 14 nucleotides align to TRBD2. From germline, CDR1 is MDHEN and CDR2 SYDVKM. The junction had 2 bases not matched to a gene; V was cut back by 5 bases and J by 5 bases. This CDR3 is 14 amino acids long. This chain's CDR3 is CASSGTSGSDEQYF. As DNA, the CDR3 is TGTGCCAGCAGTGGGACTAGCGGGAGTGACGAGCAGTACTTC. Complete variable domain (other parts from reference TRBV28 and TRBJ2-7): DVKVTQSSRYLVKRTGEKVFLECVQDMDHENMFWYRQDPGLGLRLIYFSYDVKMKEKGDIPEGYSVSREKKERFSLILESASTNQTSMYLCASSGTSGSDEQYFGPGTRLTVT.

The V and J genes are TRBV27 and TRBJ2-1; 13 nucleotides agree with TRBD2. V dropped 6 bases and J dropped 6; count of bases not matched to a gene: 5. There are 15 residues in the CDR3. Looked up from germline, CDR1 is MNHEY and CDR2 is SMNVEV (reference sequence). CDR3 in amino acids: CASRAGLAGINEQFF. The CDR3 nucleotides read TGTGCCAGCAGGGCGGGACTAGCGGGAATCAATGAGCAGTTCTTC.

This clone was counted once. At one boundary the junction diverges from the germline segment, which might be a read error. This chain joins TRBV4-1 and TRBJ2-3; 7 bases are shared with TRBD1. The germline gives CDR1 MGHRA, CDR2 YSYEKL. The CDR3 has 17 residues. The CDR3 DNA is TGCGCCAGCAGCGTTACTGACAGGGCCCGAAGGACAGATGCGCAGTATTTT. Its protein product is CASSVTDRARRTDAQYF.

V and J are TRBV10-3 and TRBJ2-5; 8 bases align to TRBD2. J gave up 2 bases and V 6 bases, and 5 bases lay outside the gene matches. Germline assignment: CDR1 ENHRY and CDR2 SYGVKD. The CDR3 is 14 residues long. The CDR3 loop reads CAIREAGAQETQYF. CDR3 nucleotide sequence: TGTGCCATCAGGGAAGCGGGGGCACAAGAGACCCAGTACTTC.

This clone was seen once. This rearrangement joins TRBV10-1 to TRBJ2-2; 8 bases are a match to TRBD2. CDR1 and CDR2 from the germline V gene are WNHNN and SYGVQD (reference sequence). This CDR3 has 15 residues. The V segment lost 4 bases and the J segment 7 bases; nucleotides outside the gene matches: 8. DNA of the CDR3: TGCGCCAGCAGTGCCGCGGTAGCGGGAATCGGGGAGCTGTTTTTT. Translated, it gives CASSAAVAGIGELFF.

The chain recombines TRBV18 with TRBJ1-1, with 9 positions matching TRBD1. Trimming at V came to 1 base and at J to 0 bases, leaving 6 bases not matched to a gene. The CDR3 is made up of 17 amino acids. Per the germline V gene, CDR1 is KGHSH and CDR2 is LQKENI. CDR3 sequence reads: CASSPRGQGAVNTEAFF. The CDR3 DNA is TGTGCCAGCTCACCACGGGGACAGGGTGCGGTGAACACTGAAGCTTTCTTT.

The chain is built from TRBV5-1 and TRBJ1-1; D remains ambiguous. The CDR3 has 15 residues. Trimming took off 4 bases at V and 1 base at J, with 14 bases between the two ends. Germline CDR1 reads SGHRS; CDR2 reads YFSETQ. CDR3 in amino acids: CASSPDPHTNTEAFF. The CDR3 DNA is TGCGCCAGCAGCCCAGATCCACATACGAACACTGAAGCTTTCTTT.

The CDR3 sequence is CASSRQGIDGYTF. The DNA for the CDR3 is TGTGCCAGCAGTAGGCAGGGTATTGATGGCTACACCTTC. The chain couples TRBV2 to TRBJ1-2; D might be TRBD1 (5 bases). CDR3 length: 13 residues. Germline V gene sequence: CDR1 SNHLY, CDR2 FYNNEI. Trimming stripped 5 bases from V and 6 bases from J, with 13 bases between.

As to this clone: Other DNA sequences in the same sample also yield this CDR3. CDR3 in amino acids: CASSLEQGSYEQYF. In DNA form, the CDR3 reads TGTGCCAGCAGCTTGGAACAGGGTTCCTACGAGCAGTACTTC. This chain uses TRBV5-4 with TRBJ2-7; tentative D call: TRBD1 (6 bases). Looked up from germline, CDR1 is SGHNT and CDR2 is YYREEE (reference sequence). Trimming stripped 0 bases from V and 1 base from J, with 8 bases between. CDR3 length: 14 amino acids.

The genes are TRBV7-8 and TRBJ2-1; 10 nucleotides agree with TRBD2. Germline CDR1 is SGHVS and CDR2 is FQNEAQ. This CDR3 has 17 residues. V was clipped by 1 base and J by 3 bases; unmatched bases: 6. The DNA of the CDR3 is TGTGCCAGCAGCTTAGTTTATCGGACTAGCGGCTACAATGAGCAGTTCTTC. Encoded protein: CASSLVYRTSGYNEQFF.

In this sample, this clone turned up once. This chain links TRBV28 with TRBJ1-1; TRBD1 is a possible D gene (6 bases). CDR3 size: 16 residues. Germline V CDR1 and CDR2: MDHEN, SYDVKM. Trimming stripped 5 bases from V and 0 bases from J, with 16 bases between. In DNA, the CDR3 is TGTGCCAGCAGTCCGCCGTCGACAGGAGTGAACACTGAAGCTTTCTTT. Its translation: CASSPPSTGVNTEAFF. Full variable domain (remainder filled in from reference TRBV28 and TRBJ1-1): DVKVTQSSRYLVKRTGEKVFLECVQDMDHENMFWYRQDPGLGLRLIYFSYDVKMKEKGDIPEGYSVSREKKERFSLILESASTNQTSMYLCASSPPSTGVNTEAFFGQGTRLTVV.

This rearrangement joins TRBV30 to TRBJ1-5, with 7 bases that match TRBD1. The CDR3 has 13 amino acids. V lost 1 base, J lost 7 bases, and 4 bases stayed unmatched. Germline values: CDR1 GTSNPN, CDR2 SVGIG (reference sequence). The DNA for the CDR3 is TGTGCCTGGAGTGGACAGGGTGGCCAGCCCCAGCATTTT. Amino acids: CAWSGQGGQPQHF.

J is TRBJ2-5 and V is TRBV7-9; 7 bases map to TRBD1. V dropped 2 bases and J dropped 3; count of bases not matched to a gene: 6. Germline V gene data show CDR1 as SEHNR and CDR2 as FQNEAQ (reference sequence). The CDR3 has 15 residues. In DNA, the CDR3 is TGTGCCAGCAGCTTAAGAAGGCAGGGGGAAGAGACCCAGTACTTC. Residues: CASSLRRQGEETQYF.

The chain has TRBV27 and TRBJ1-5, with D hard to call. Germline V gene lookup returns CDR1 MNHEY and CDR2 SMNVEV (reference sequence). The CDR3 runs to 16 residues. With 6 bases removed from V and 0 bases from J, the gap between germline ends came to 15 bases. The CDR3 protein is CASRLRAGFSNQPQHF. The CDR3 nucleotides are TGTGCCAGCAGATTGAGGGCGGGGTTTAGCAATCAGCCCCAGCATTTT.

The V call is TRBV6-1, the J call TRBJ2-7; the D is unclear. The CDR3 totals 14 residues. The ends were cut back, 2 bases at V and 7 bases at J, with 15 bases in the middle. Per germline, CDR1 MNHNS and CDR2 SASEGT. CDR3 bases: TGTGCCAGCAGTGAAATGGTGGTAGTCCCGGAGCAGTACTTC. This codes for CASSEMVVVPEQYF.

J is TRBJ2-7 and V is TRBV4-2, with D uncertain. This CDR3 has 15 residues. The V end lost 0 bases, the J end lost 0 bases, and 9 bases lay between the germline ends. Germline V gene lookup returns CDR1 LGHNA and CDR2 YNFKEQ. CDR3 bases: TGTGCCAGCAGCCAAGATGACCGGAGCTCCTACGAGCAGTACTTC. Residues: CASSQDDRSSYEQYF.

The chain carries TRBV4-1 and TRBJ1-1, with 7 bases fitting TRBD1. Germline values: CDR1 MGHRA, CDR2 YSYEKL. V gave up 2 bases and J gave up 0 bases; unmatched junction bases: 15. There are 19 residues in the CDR3. The CDR3 DNA is TGCGCCAGCAGCCAATCTTTACAGGGGCGACGAGAAATGAACACTGAAGCTTTCTTT. The encoded protein is CASSQSLQGRREMNTEAFF.

The J gene is TRBJ1-4, the V gene TRBV5-3; no clear D gene. TRBV5-3 is an open reading frame whose function is uncertain. This CDR3 has 14 amino acids. Trimming removed 9 bases from V and 7 bases from J, with 19 bases in between. CDR3 DNA: TGTGCCACCCCGAGAGGAGGGCCTAGTGAAAAACTGTTTTTT. Amino acid sequence: CATPRGGPSEKLFF.

This chain joins TRBV14 and TRBJ2-3, with D possibly matching TRBD2 (5 bases). The germline V and J ends were trimmed by 4 bases and 4 bases, with 12 bases remaining between them. Germline V gene sequence: CDR1 SGHDN, CDR2 FVKESK. CDR3 size: 14 residues. The CDR3 protein is CASSRDYGPDTQYF. The CDR3 DNA sequence: TGTGCCAGCAGCCGAGACTATGGGCCAGATACGCAGTATTTT.

V gene TRBV11-1 combines with J gene TRBJ1-1; 7 nucleotides match TRBD1. Germline V lookup: CDR1 SGHAT, CDR2 FQDESV (reference sequence). V lost 6 bases to trimming and J lost 1 base; unmatched junction nucleotides: 8. This CDR3 spans 15 amino acids. In nucleotides, the CDR3 is TGTGCCAGCAGACAGTATCAGGGGGGGAACACTGAAGCTTTCTTT. Residues: CASRQYQGGNTEAFF.

The V gene is TRBV4-1, the J gene TRBJ2-1; 8 nucleotides agree with TRBD1. The CDR3 is made up of 16 amino acids. The V gene end was trimmed by 2 bases and the J gene end by 2 bases; junction bases not matched to a gene: 5. Looked up from germline, CDR1 is MGHRA and CDR2 is YSYEKL. CDR3 protein: CASSQSRDRPYNEQFF. CDR3 DNA sequence: TGCGCCAGCAGCCAAAGTAGGGACAGGCCCTACAATGAGCAGTTCTTC.